Listed below are T cell receptor beta chains from one sample, sequenced in a study of memory CD4+ T cells and cytomegalovirus serostatus. Assay used: immunoSEQ multiplex PCR; TCRdb lists only in-frame clones, some missing. This table holds around 49,000 clones, about 78% found once. The sample comprised memory CD4+ T cells from blood. Receptors originate from an adult in good health and CMV-seronegative. Both conserved end residues are trimmed from each CDR3. The D gene is left open where the match is weak.

j_gene	d_gene	v_gene	CDR3aa
TRBJ2-1	NA	TRBV28	ASSFGWSGEQF
TRBJ2-1	TRBD1	TRBV2	ASAGGESYNEQF
TRBJ2-7	NA	TRBV7-9	ASSPGGRISYEQY
TRBJ2-5	NA	TRBV30	ASGEGETQY
TRBJ2-5	TRBD2	TRBV4-2	ASSPLAGGETQY
TRBJ2-7	TRBD1	TRBV6-6	ASRRGTGGTYEQY
TRBJ2-3	NA	TRBV30	AWSNTDTQY
TRBJ1-1	NA	TRBV5-5	ASSLALGAREAF
TRBJ2-5	NA	TRBV27	ASSLVSGAETQY
TRBJ2-3	NA	TRBV10-3	AISDSGSTDTQY
TRBJ2-5	NA	TRBV18	ASSAQETQY
TRBJ1-1	NA	TRBV7-2	ASSPPGAGRSSTEAF
TRBJ2-3	TRBD1	TRBV10-3	AISRQGARTDTQY
TRBJ2-5	TRBD1	TRBV25-1	ASSEQGARVGTQY
TRBJ1-1	NA	TRBV27	ASRGWETEAF
TRBJ2-7	NA	TRBV5-6	ASSLSRQPGASEQY
TRBJ1-4	NA	TRBV14	ASGETGGSNEKLF
TRBJ2-7	TRBD1	TRBV28	ASGPGGYEQY
TRBJ2-5	TRBD2	TRBV10-2	ASSVLAGVGTQY
TRBJ2-7	NA	TRBV21-1	ASSKRWYLRQGMFHEQY
TRBJ2-5	NA	TRBV7-7	ASSLAGTEQETQY
TRBJ2-7	TRBD1	TRBV5-5	ASSPRGQAVEQY
TRBJ2-2	NA	TRBV7-9	ASSLLVNNAVAGELF
TRBJ2-2	NA	TRBV6-5	ASSYSRTLNTGELF
TRBJ2-1	TRBD2	TRBV10-2	ASAYGGRQNEQF
TRBJ2-7	TRBD2	TRBV9	ASSVAPQTTSGAYEQY
TRBJ2-5	NA	TRBV18	ASSPRAGLETQY
TRBJ2-3	TRBD2	TRBV4-2	ASSQDQLAGGYTQY
TRBJ1-4	NA	TRBV28	ASSLLRRARGDEKLF
TRBJ2-3	NA	TRBV28	ASSELLGDTDTQY
TRBJ2-7	NA	TRBV7-9	ASSFMGGTSYEQY
TRBJ1-4	NA	TRBV12-5	ASGASAPTNEKLF
TRBJ2-5	TRBD2	TRBV27	ASRLGAGVGKQY
TRBJ1-2	NA	TRBV5-6	ASSFDSYGYT
TRBJ1-3	NA	TRBV28	ASSLAGSSGNTIY
TRBJ2-3	NA	TRBV28	ASSLRITDTQY
TRBJ2-7	NA	TRBV6-6	ASSSRGSGAYEQY